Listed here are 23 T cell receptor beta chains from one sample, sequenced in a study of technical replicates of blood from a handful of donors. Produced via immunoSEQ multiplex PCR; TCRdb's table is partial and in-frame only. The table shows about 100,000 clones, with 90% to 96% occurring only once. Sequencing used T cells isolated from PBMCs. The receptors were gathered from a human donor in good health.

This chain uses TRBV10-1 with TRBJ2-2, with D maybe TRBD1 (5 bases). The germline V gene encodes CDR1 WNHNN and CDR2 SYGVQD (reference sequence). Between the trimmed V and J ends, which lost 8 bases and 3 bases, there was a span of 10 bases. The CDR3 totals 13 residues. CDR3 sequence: CASGASYTGELFF. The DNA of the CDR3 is TGCGCCAGCGGGGCCAGTTACACCGGGGAGCTGTTTTTT.

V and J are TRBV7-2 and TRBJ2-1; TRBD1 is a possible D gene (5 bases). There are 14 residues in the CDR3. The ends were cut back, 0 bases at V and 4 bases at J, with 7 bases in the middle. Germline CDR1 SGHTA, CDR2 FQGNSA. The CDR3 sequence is CASSLAPGYNEQFF. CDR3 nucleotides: TGTGCCAGCAGCTTAGCCCCAGGGTACAATGAGCAGTTCTTC.

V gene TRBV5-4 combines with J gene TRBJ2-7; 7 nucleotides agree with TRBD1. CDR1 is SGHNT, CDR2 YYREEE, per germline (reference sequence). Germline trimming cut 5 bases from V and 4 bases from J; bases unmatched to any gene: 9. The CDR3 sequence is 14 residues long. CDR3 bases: TGTGCCAGCAGTCGTGAGACAGGGCTTTACGAGCAGTACTTC. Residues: CASSRETGLYEQYF.

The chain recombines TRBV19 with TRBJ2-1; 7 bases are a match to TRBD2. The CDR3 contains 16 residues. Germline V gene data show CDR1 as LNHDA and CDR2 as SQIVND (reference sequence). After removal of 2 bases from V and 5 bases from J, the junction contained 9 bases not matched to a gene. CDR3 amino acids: CASSISSSGIHNEQFF. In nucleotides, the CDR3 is TGTGCCAGTAGTATAAGCTCCAGCGGGATACACAATGAGCAGTTCTTC. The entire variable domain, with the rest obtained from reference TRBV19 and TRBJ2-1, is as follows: DGGITQSPKYLFRKEGQNVTLSCEQNLNHDAMYWYRQDPGQGLRLIYYSQIVNDFQKGDIAEGYSVSREKKESFPLTVTSAQKNPTAFYLCASSISSSGIHNEQFFGPGTRLTVL.

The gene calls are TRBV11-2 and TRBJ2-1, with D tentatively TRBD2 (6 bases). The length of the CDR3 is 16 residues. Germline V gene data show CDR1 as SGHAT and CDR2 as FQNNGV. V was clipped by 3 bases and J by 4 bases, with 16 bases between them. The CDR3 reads CASSLVDYNAYNEQFF. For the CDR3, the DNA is TGTGCCAGCAGCTTGGTGGACTACAACGCTTACAATGAGCAGTTCTTC.

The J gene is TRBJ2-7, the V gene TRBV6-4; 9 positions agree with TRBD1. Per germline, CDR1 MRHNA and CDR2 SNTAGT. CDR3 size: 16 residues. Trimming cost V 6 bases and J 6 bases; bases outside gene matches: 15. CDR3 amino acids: CASSENSGTGFGEQYF. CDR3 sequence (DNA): TGTGCCAGCAGCGAAAACTCCGGGACAGGGTTCGGCGAGCAGTACTTC.

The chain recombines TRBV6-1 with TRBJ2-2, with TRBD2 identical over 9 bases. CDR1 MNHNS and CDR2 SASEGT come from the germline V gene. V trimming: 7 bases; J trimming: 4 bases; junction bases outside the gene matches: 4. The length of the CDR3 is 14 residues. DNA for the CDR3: TGTGCCAGCATCCGACTAGCGGTCACCGGGGAGCTGTTTTTT. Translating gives CASIRLAVTGELFF.

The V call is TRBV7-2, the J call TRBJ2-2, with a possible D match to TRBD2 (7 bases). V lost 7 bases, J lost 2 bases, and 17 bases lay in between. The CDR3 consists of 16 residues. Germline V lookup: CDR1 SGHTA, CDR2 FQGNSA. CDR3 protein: CASTREGGFNTGELFF. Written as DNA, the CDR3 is TGTGCCAGCACCAGGGAGGGGGGGTTCAACACCGGGGAGCTGTTTTTT.

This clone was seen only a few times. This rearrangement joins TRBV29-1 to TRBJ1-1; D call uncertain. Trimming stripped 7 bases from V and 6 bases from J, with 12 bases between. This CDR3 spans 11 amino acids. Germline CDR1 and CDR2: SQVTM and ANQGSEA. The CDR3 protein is CSAQKSPEAFF. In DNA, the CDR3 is TGCAGCGCACAAAAATCTCCTGAAGCTTTCTTT.

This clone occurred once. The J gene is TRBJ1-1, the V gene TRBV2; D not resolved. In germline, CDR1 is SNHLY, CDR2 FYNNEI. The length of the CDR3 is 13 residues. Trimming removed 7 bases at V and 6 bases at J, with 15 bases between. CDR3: CASIVRVEAEAFF. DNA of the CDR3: TGTGCCAGCATAGTGAGGGTTGAGGCTGAAGCTTTCTTT. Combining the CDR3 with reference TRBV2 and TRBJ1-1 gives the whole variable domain EPEVTQTPSHQVTQMGQEVILRCVPISNHLYFYWYRQILGQKVEFLVSFYNNEISEKSEIFDDQFSVERPDGSNFTLKIRSTKLEDSAMYFCASIVRVEAEAFFGQGTRLTVV.

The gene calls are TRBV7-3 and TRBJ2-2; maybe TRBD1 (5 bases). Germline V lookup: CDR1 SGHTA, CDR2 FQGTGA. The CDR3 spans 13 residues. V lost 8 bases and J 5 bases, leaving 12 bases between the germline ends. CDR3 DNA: TGTGCCAGCGAAGGGGCAATGACCGGGGAGCTGTTTTTT. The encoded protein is CASEGAMTGELFF. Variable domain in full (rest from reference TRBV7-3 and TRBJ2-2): GAGVSQTPSNKVTEKGKYVELRCDPISGHTALYWYRQSLGQGPEFLIYFQGTGAADDSGLPNDRFFAVRPEGSVSTLKIQRTERGDSAVYLCASEGAMTGELFFGEGSRLTVL.

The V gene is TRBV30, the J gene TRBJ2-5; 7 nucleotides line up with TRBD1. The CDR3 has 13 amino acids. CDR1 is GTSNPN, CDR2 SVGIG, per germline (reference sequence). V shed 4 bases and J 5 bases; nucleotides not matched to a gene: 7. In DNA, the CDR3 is TGTGCCTGGACGAGTGGGACAGACGAGACCCAGTACTTC. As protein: CAWTSGTDETQYF. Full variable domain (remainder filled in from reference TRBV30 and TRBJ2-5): SQTIHQWPATLVQPVGSPLSLECTVEGTSNPNLYWYRQAAGRGLQLLFYSVGIGQISSEVPQNLSASRPQDRQFILSSKKLLLSDSGFYLCAWTSGTDETQYFGPGTRLLVL.

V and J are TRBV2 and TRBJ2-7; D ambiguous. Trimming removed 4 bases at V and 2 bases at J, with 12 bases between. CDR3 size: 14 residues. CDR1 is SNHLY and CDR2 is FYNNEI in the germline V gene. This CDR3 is CASSVLTLPYEQYF. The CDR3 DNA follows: TGTGCCAGCAGTGTTCTAACCTTACCCTACGAGCAGTACTTC.

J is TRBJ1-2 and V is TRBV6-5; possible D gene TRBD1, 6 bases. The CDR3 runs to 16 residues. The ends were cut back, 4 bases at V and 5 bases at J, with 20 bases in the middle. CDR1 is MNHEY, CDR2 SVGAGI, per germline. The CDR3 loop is CASSSGVDHQRYGYTF. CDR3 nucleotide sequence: TGTGCCAGCAGTTCAGGGGTGGACCACCAGCGGTATGGCTACACCTTC.

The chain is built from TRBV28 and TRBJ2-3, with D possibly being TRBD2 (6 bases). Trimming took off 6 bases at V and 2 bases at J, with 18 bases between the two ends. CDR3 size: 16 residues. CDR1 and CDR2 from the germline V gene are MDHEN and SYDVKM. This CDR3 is CASRGAGAGLTDTQYF. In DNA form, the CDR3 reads TGTGCCAGCAGAGGGGCCGGGGCGGGGCTCACAGATACGCAGTATTTT.

The CDR3, as DNA: TGCGCCAGCAGCCAAGTACGGTCTCATCAGCCCCAGCATTTT. Residues: CASSQVRSHQPQHF. The chain has TRBV4-1 and TRBJ1-5; D not certain. This CDR3 region has 14 residues. Germline V gives CDR1 MGHRA, CDR2 YSYEKL. V dropped 1 base and J dropped 5 bases, with 9 bases sitting between them.

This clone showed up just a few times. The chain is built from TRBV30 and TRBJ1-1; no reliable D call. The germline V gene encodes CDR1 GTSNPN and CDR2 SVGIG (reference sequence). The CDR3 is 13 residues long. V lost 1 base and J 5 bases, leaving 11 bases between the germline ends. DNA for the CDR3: TGTGCCTGGAGTGCTGAGGGAGCAACTGAAGCTTTCTTT. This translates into CAWSAEGATEAFF.

This chain's CDR3 is CASTMLESSYEQYF. The CDR3 coding sequence is TGTGCCAGCACGATGCTAGAATCATCCTACGAGCAGTACTTC. The rearrangement joins TRBV11-2 to TRBJ2-7; D gene uncertain. CDR1 and CDR2 from the germline V gene are SGHAT and FQNNGV. V shed 7 bases and J shed 1 base, with 14 bases lying between them. The CDR3 loop spans 14 amino acids.

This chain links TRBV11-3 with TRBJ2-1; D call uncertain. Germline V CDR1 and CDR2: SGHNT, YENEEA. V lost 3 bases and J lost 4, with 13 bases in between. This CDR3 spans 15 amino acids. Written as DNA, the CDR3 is TGTGCCAGCAGCTTTTTAGGAGCTACGTACAATGAGCAGTTCTTC. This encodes CASSFLGATYNEQFF.

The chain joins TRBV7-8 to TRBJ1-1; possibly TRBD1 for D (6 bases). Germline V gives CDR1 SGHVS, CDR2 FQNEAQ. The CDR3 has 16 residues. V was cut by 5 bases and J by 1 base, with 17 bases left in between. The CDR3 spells CASSPIGQLPNTEAFF. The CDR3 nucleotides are TGTGCCAGCAGCCCCATCGGACAGCTACCGAACACTGAAGCTTTCTTT.

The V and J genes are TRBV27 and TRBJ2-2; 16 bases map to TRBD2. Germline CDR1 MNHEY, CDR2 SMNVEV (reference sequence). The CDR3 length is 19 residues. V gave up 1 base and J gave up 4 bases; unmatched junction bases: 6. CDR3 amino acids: CASSLFGTSGGVSTGELFF. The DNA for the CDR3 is TGTGCCAGCAGTTTATTCGGGACTAGCGGGGGGGTAAGCACCGGGGAGCTGTTTTTT.

CDR3 nucleotides: TGTGCCAGCAGTGACTCTACAGGGGGAGGGCAGCCCCAGCATTTT. It encodes CASSDSTGGGQPQHF. The rearrangement uses TRBV6-4 and TRBJ1-5; 8 bases align to TRBD1. CDR1 and CDR2 from the germline V gene are MRHNA and SNTAGT. V trimming: 0 bases; J trimming: 7 bases; junction bases outside the gene matches: 5. The length of the CDR3 is 15 residues.

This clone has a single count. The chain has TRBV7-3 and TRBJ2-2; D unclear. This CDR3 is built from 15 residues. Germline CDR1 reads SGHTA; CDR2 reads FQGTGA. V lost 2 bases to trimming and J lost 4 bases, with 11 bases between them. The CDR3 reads CASSLVAAATGELFF. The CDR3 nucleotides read TGTGCCAGCAGCTTAGTAGCCGCCGCCACCGGGGAGCTGTTTTTT.